The 7 T cell receptor beta chains reported below all come from one sample, sequenced in a study of T-cell reconstitution after alpha-beta-depleted transplantation in children. Unique molecular identifiers were incorporated when the TCRbeta library was constructed. TCRdb recomputed calls from the PCR reads with MiXCR, one row per CDR3 protein. The data show 300,000 or so distinct CDR3 sequences, more than 20% seen once. This sample comprised PBMCs, mostly from graft donor cells, obtained 180 days after TCRalphabeta/CD19-depleted stem cell transplant. The receptors come from a male patient between 10 and 17 years old who had a stem cell transplant for acute lymphoblastic leukemia, so the T cells may come from the graft donor.

The chain recombines TRBV27 with TRBJ1-1; 8 bases are a match to TRBD1. After removal of 3 bases from V and 6 bases from J, the junction contained 18 bases not matched to a gene. The germline V gene has CDR1 MNHEY and CDR2 SMNVEV (reference sequence). CDR3 length: 18 residues. CDR3 loop: CASSFIGQGAKWYSEAFF. The CDR3 DNA is TGTGCCAGCAGTTTTATCGGGCAGGGGGCAAAATGGTACTCTGAAGCTTTCTTT.

The chain employs TRBV9 and TRBJ1-1, with D perhaps matching TRBD1 (5 bases). This CDR3 is 15 amino acids long. V lost 3 bases to trimming and J lost 0 bases, with 12 bases between them. CDR1 is SGDLS and CDR2 is YYNGEE in the germline V gene. The CDR3 coding sequence is TGTGCCAGCAGCGGCCCCAAGACAGTGAACACTGAAGCTTTCTTT. As protein: CASSGPKTVNTEAFF.

This clonotype was observed a few times. The chain uses TRBV30 and TRBJ2-5, with TRBD1 matching over 7 bases. Germline trimming cut 2 bases from V and 6 bases from J; bases unmatched to any gene: 9. This CDR3 has 14 residues. Looked up from germline, CDR1 is GTSNPN and CDR2 is SVGIG (reference sequence). Written as DNA, the CDR3 is TGTGCCTGGAGTCCGGGACAGTCCTCGAAGACCCAGTACTTC. Amino acids: CAWSPGQSSKTQYF.

This chain connects TRBV15 to TRBJ1-5; the D gene is possibly TRBD1 (6 bases). Germline V gene sequence: CDR1 LNHNV, CDR2 YYDKDF (reference sequence). Trimming removed 4 bases from V and 4 bases from J, with 14 bases in between. The CDR3 is 15 amino acids. CDR3: CATSTPGHLNQPQHF. As DNA, the CDR3 is TGTGCCACCAGCACCCCGGGACACCTTAATCAGCCCCAGCATTTT.

The J gene is TRBJ2-1, the V gene TRBV12-3 or TRBV12-4, with 8 positions matching TRBD1. Trimming at V came to 6 bases and at J to 6 bases, leaving 10 bases not matched to a gene. The CDR3 has 15 residues. CDR3 nucleotides: TGTGCCAGCAGCTCAGGGGACAGGAGGATCAATGAGCAGTTCTTC. This codes for CASSSGDRRINEQFF.

The chain employs TRBV5-1 and TRBJ2-7, with 8 bases matching TRBD2. CDR1 SGHRS and CDR2 YFSETQ come from the germline V gene. This CDR3 contains 22 residues. V trimming: 6 bases; J trimming: 0 bases; junction bases outside the gene matches: 29. The CDR3 sequence: CASTPSGRLSRADPVSSYEQYF. The CDR3 DNA reads TGCGCCAGCACCCCCAGCGGGAGACTTTCTAGAGCCGACCCAGTCTCCTCCTACGAGCAGTACTTC.

This clonotype has a count of ten or more. The chain has TRBV7-2 and TRBJ1-5; 10 bases are shared with TRBD1. There are 15 residues in the CDR3. V dropped 1 base and J dropped 7; count of bases not matched to a gene: 4. The germline gives CDR1 SGHTA, CDR2 FQGNSA. The CDR3 here is CASSLGGQGIQPQHF. In nucleotides, the CDR3 is TGTGCCAGCAGCTTAGGGGGACAGGGGATACAGCCCCAGCATTTT. The variable domain in full, with the rest retrieved from reference TRBV7-2 and TRBJ1-5, is GAGVSQSPSNKVTEKGKDVELRCDPISGHTALYWYRQSLGQGLEFLIYFQGNSAPDKSGLPSDRFSAERTGGSVSTLTIQRTQQEDSAVYLCASSLGGQGIQPQHFGDGTRLSIL.